One and the same sample provided the 15 T cell receptor beta chains below, sequenced in a study of Ad26.COV2.S vaccination and SARS-CoV-2 variants. Treatment described: around 19 received Ad26.COV2.S at low or high dose, single or two shots; several received placebo; per-sample allocation not given. Material that was analyzed had been drawn on day 63 after the first vaccine or placebo injection. Data came from immunoSEQ multiplex PCR; TCRdb stores just in-frame clones and leaves some out. The sample yields 430,000 or so clones, 89% seen once. The source material was peripheral blood, sampled in a trial of Ad26.COV2.S vaccine versus placebo. Source of these receptors: a person between 18 and 59 years old who received the Ad26.COV2.S COVID-19 vaccine or a placebo.

This clone has only one observation. The chain combines TRBV19 with TRBJ2-3; D unresolved. CDR1 and CDR2 from the germline V gene are LNHDA and SQIVND (reference sequence). Trimming removed 1 base at V and 7 bases at J, with 6 bases between. This CDR3 contains 12 residues. The CDR3 nucleotides are TGTGCCAGTAGTATAGGAGGAAATACGCAGTATTTT. Translating gives CASSIGGNTQYF.

This chain connects TRBV5-1 to TRBJ1-2; the D gene is possibly TRBD1 (6 bases). The V gene's germline CDR1 is SGHRS and CDR2 YFSETQ. V lost 1 base, J lost 4 bases, and 17 bases lay in between. CDR3 length: 16 amino acids. In DNA, the CDR3 is TGCGCCAGCAGCTTGTCTCCTCCAGGGGTTTTCTATGGCTACACCTTC. Its translation: CASSLSPPGVFYGYTF.

CDR3 in amino acids: CASSLDLLGETQYF. The DNA of the CDR3 is TGCGCCAGCAGCTTGGATCTACTCGGAGAGACCCAGTACTTC. V and J are TRBV5-1 and TRBJ2-5; no firm D call. The V end was cut by 0 bases, the J end by 4 bases, with 10 bases between. This CDR3 contains 14 residues. CDR1 is SGHRS, CDR2 YFSETQ, per germline.

CDR3 sequence reads: CASRGGGTSVYNEQFF. The CDR3 DNA is TGTGCCAGTAGGGGGGGCGGGACTAGCGTTTACAATGAGCAGTTCTTC. The J gene is TRBJ2-1, the V gene TRBV19; 10 bases map to TRBD2. Looked up from germline, CDR1 is LNHDA and CDR2 is SQIVND (reference sequence). Trimming at V came to 6 bases and at J to 4 bases, leaving 9 bases not matched to a gene. The CDR3 has 16 amino acids.

In this sample, this clone turned up a few times. The V and J genes are TRBV19 and TRBJ1-1, with TRBD1 matching over 9 bases. CDR3 length equals 14 residues. Trimming removed 5 bases from V and 11 bases from J; junction bases left unmatched: 12. Germline CDR1 and CDR2: LNHDA and SQIVND (reference sequence). The CDR3 spells CASSYGQGRITAFF. In DNA, the CDR3 is TGTGCCAGTAGTTACGGACAGGGGCGCATCACGGCTTTCTTT.

The chain carries TRBV4-3 and TRBJ1-5; D gene ambiguous. Germline CDR1 reads LGHNA; CDR2 reads YSLEER. V shed 3 bases and J shed 0 bases, with 6 bases lying between them. CDR3 length: 14 amino acids. CDR3 sequence: CASSQDLSNQPQHF. The CDR3 DNA sequence: TGCGCCAGCAGCCAGGACCTTAGCAATCAGCCCCAGCATTTT.

The chain employs TRBV7-2 and TRBJ2-1; D might be TRBD2 (5 bases). CDR1 and CDR2 from the germline V gene are SGHTA and FQGNSA. Trimming took 0 bases from V and 0 from J, leaving 12 bases between them. The CDR3 has 17 amino acids. CDR3 nucleotides: TGTGCCAGCAGCTTAGCGCCTCTAGCAACCTCCTACAATGAGCAGTTCTTC. This codes for CASSLAPLATSYNEQFF.

The chain joins TRBV2 to TRBJ1-2; TRBD1 matches 7 bases. V was pared by 2 bases and J by 7 bases, with 4 bases of the junction left unmatched. CDR1 and CDR2 from the germline V gene are SNHLY and FYNNEI. The CDR3 contains 13 residues. The CDR3 sequence is CASSENRGSGYTF. CDR3 in DNA: TGTGCCAGCAGTGAAAACAGGGGAAGTGGCTACACCTTC.

V is TRBV11-1 and J is TRBJ1-2; tentatively, D is TRBD1 (5 bases). This CDR3 comprises 14 residues. The V end was cut by 2 bases, the J end by 3 bases, with 10 bases between. The V gene's germline CDR1 is SGHAT and CDR2 FQDESV (reference sequence). CDR3 in amino acids: CASSLLGDDYGYTF. For the CDR3, the DNA is TGTGCCAGCAGCTTACTAGGGGACGACTATGGCTACACCTTC.

The V gene is TRBV27, the J gene TRBJ2-3; D uncertain. CDR1 and CDR2 from the germline V gene are MNHEY and SMNVEV (reference sequence). This CDR3 comprises 14 residues. Deletions cut 7 bases from V and 2 bases from J, with 13 bases between. Written as DNA, the CDR3 is TGTGCCAGCAAATTGAGCAGATACACAGATACGCAGTATTTT. It specifies CASKLSRYTDTQYF.

The J gene is TRBJ2-7, the V gene TRBV3-1 (or the pseudogene TRBV3-2); possibly TRBD1 or TRBD2 for D (5 bases each). The length of the CDR3 is 12 residues. Germline V CDR1 and CDR2: LGHDT, YNNKEL (reference sequence). V was trimmed by 3 bases and J by 11 bases, leaving 14 bases between them. CDR3 sequence: CASSQGRDREYF. The CDR3 region has the DNA TGTGCCAGCAGCCAGGGTAGGGACCGCGAGTACTTC.

This rearrangement joins TRBV5-6 to TRBJ1-2, with D unclear. CDR3 size: 14 residues. Trimming stripped 3 bases from V and 6 bases from J, with 15 bases between. The germline gives CDR1 SGHDT, CDR2 YYEEEE. For the CDR3, the DNA is TGTGCCAGCAGCTGGGTGTATCCGGAACATGGCTACACCTTC. It yields the protein CASSWVYPEHGYTF.

This clone has more than one count but fewer than ten. The chain carries TRBV7-9 and TRBJ2-3; no clear D gene. In germline, CDR1 is SEHNR, CDR2 FQNEAQ (reference sequence). The V end lost 5 bases, the J end lost 4 bases, and 16 bases lay between the germline ends. The CDR3 consists of 15 residues. In DNA form, the CDR3 reads TGTGCCAGCAGCCCTCTAGGACGTGGGGCAGATACGCAGTATTTT. It specifies CASSPLGRGADTQYF.

This rearrangement joins TRBV27 to TRBJ2-3, with 8 bases aligning to TRBD2. This CDR3 comprises 17 residues. Germline trimming cut 0 bases from V and 6 bases from J; bases unmatched to any gene: 11. Germline-derived CDR1 and CDR2 are MNHEY and SMNVEV (reference sequence). CDR3 sequence: CASSLSAGAGEWDTQYF. The CDR3 DNA reads as TGTGCCAGCAGTTTATCAGCGGGAGCGGGGGAGTGGGATACGCAGTATTTT.

The chain carries TRBV7-9 and TRBJ1-2; no clear D gene. CDR3 length equals 12 residues. V gave up 6 bases and J gave up 5 bases, with 10 bases separating them. Germline CDR1 reads SEHNR; CDR2 reads FQNEAQ (reference sequence). The CDR3 region is CASSPTVYGYTF. CDR3 nucleotide sequence: TGTGCCAGCAGTCCGACGGTTTATGGCTACACCTTC.